A single sample is the source of the 3 T cell receptor beta chains below, sequenced in a study of cytotoxic CD8 clonotypes in ibrutinib-treated CLL. The method was immunoSEQ multiplex PCR; TCRdb's version includes in-frame clones alone and lacks a portion of them. The sample records over 100,000 clones, under 70% being singletons. The sequenced sample was PBMCs, obtained after 24 months of ibrutinib treatment. The receptors were sampled from a human donor with chronic lymphocytic leukemia.

This sequence joins TRBV4-2 and TRBJ2-2, with a tentative D call TRBD2 (7 bases). Germline CDR1 LGHNA, CDR2 YNFKEQ. The CDR3 has 16 amino acids. The ends were cut back, 4 bases at V and 4 bases at J, with 16 bases in the middle. In DNA, the CDR3 is TGTGCCAGCAGCCCCTCTGGCGGGGGCCCCACCGGGGAGCTGTTTTTT. Translating gives CASSPSGGGPTGELFF.

The V call is TRBV7-3, the J call TRBJ2-7, with D unresolved. Trimming took off 5 bases at V and 5 bases at J, with 10 bases between the two ends. Germline V gene sequence: CDR1 SGHTA, CDR2 FQGTGA. The CDR3 sequence is 12 residues long. DNA for the CDR3: TGTGCCAGCAGCCCCTCCAATCACGAGCAGTACTTC. Translating gives CASSPSNHEQYF.

The genes are TRBV5-1 and TRBJ1-2; the D gene is possibly TRBD1 (5 bases). This CDR3 is built from 17 residues. Per germline, CDR1 SGHRS and CDR2 YFSETQ. V was cut by 4 bases and J by 7 bases, with 26 bases left in between. For the CDR3, the DNA is TGCGCCAGCAGCCCGGAGATAAGGGGAACCCCGGCGCGTGGCTACACCTTC. Its translation is CASSPEIRGTPARGYTF.